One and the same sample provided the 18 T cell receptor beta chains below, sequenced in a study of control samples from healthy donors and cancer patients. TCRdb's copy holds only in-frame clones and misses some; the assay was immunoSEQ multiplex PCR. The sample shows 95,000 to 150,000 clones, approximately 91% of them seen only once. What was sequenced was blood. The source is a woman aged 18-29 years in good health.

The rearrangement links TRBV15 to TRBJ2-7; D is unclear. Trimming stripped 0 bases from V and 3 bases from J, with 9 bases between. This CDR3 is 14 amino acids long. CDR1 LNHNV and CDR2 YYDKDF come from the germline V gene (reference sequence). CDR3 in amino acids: CATSRDRNIYEQYF. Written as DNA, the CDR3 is TGTGCCACCAGCAGAGACCGGAACATCTACGAGCAGTACTTC.

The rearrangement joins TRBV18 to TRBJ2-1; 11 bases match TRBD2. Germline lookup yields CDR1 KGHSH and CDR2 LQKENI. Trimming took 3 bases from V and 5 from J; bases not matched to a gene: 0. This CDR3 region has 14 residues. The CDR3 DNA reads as TGTGCCAGCTCACCGGGACTAGCGGACAATGAGCAGTTCTTC. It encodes CASSPGLADNEQFF.

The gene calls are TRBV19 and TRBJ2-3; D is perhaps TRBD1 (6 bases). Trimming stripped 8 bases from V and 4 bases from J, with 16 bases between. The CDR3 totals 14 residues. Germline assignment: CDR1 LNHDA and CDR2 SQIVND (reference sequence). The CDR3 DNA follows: TGTGCCAGTGGTACAGGGCGTGACGCAGATACGCAGTATTTT. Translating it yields CASGTGRDADTQYF. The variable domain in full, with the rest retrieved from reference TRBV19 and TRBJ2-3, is DGGITQSPKYLFRKEGQNVTLSCEQNLNHDAMYWYRQDPGQGLRLIYYSQIVNDFQKGDIAEGYSVSREKKESFPLTVTSAQKNPTAFYLCASGTGRDADTQYFGPGTRLTVL.

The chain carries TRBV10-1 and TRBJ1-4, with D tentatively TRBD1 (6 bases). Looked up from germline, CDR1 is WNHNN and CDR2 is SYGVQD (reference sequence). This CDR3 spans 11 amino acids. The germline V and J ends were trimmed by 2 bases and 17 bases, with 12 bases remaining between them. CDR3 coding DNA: TGCGCCAGCAGTGAGGGGGGGGCCGATTTTTTT. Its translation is CASSEGGADFF.

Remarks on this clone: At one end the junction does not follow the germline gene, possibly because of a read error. The CDR3 here is CASSLTPWSGTYGQYF. In DNA form, the CDR3 reads TGTGCCAGCAGCTTAACCCCTTGGTCAGGGACCTACGGGCAGTACTTC. The gene calls are TRBV7-2 and TRBJ2-7; D tentatively reads TRBD1 or TRBD2 (5 bases each). Germline CDR1 and CDR2: SGHTA and FQGNSA. The CDR3 totals 16 residues.

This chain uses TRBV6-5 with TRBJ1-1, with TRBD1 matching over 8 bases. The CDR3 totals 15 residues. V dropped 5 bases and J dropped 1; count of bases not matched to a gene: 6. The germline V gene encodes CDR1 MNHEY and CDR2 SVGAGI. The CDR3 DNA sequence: TGTGCCAGCAGTCCTCGGACAGGGACGAACACTGAAGCTTTCTTT. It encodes CASSPRTGTNTEAFF.

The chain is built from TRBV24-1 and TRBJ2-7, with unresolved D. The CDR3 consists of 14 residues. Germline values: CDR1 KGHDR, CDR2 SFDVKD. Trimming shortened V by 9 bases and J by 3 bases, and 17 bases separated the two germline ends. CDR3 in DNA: TGTGCCACCCGCCAAAGGGCCCCTTGCTACGAGCAGTACTTC. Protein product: CATRQRAPCYEQYF.

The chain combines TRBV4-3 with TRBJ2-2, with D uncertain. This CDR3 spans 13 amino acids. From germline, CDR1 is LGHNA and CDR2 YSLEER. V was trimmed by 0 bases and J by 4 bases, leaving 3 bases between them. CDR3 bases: TGCGCCAGCAGCCAAGATCCCACCGGGGAGCTGTTTTTT. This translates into CASSQDPTGELFF.

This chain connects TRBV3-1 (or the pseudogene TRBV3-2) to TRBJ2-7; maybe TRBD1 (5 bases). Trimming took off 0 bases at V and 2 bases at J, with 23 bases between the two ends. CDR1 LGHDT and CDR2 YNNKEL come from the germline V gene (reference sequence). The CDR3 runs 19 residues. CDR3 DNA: TGTGCCAGCAGCCAAGAGCGTTGGTGGGGCGCCCCTTTAACCTACGAGCAGTACTTC. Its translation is CASSQERWWGAPLTYEQYF.

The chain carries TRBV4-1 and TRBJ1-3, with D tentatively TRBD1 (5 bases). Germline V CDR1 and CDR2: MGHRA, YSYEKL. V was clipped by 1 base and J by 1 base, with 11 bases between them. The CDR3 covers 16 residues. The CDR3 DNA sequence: TGCGCCAGCAGCCAAGTTGGGGGTGGATCTGGAAACACCATATATTTT. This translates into CASSQVGGGSGNTIYF.

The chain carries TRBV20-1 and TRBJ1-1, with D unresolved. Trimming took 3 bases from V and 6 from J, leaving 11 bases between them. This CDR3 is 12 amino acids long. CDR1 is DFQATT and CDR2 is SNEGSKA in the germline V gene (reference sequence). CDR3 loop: CSASKPPSEAFF. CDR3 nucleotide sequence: TGCAGTGCTAGTAAACCGCCTTCTGAAGCTTTCTTT.

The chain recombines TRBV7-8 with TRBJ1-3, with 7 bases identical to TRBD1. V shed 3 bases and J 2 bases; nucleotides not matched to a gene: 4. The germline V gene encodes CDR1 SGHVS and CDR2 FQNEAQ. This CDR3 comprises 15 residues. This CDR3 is CASSLTTGTGNTIYF. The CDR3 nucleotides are TGTGCCAGCAGCTTGACGACAGGGACTGGAAACACCATATATTTT.

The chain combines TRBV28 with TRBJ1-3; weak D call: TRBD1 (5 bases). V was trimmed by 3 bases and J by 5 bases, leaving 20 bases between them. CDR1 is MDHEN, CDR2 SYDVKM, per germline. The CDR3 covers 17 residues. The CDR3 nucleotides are TGTGCCAGCAGTTTTTTGGGAGGAGGGGCTGGGAGAAACACCATATATTTT. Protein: CASSFLGGGAGRNTIYF.

CDR3 sequence reads: CASSLSGGNTGELFF. CDR3 in DNA: TGTGCCAGCAGCTTAAGCGGAGGGAACACCGGGGAGCTGTTTTTT. V usage is TRBV7-6 and J usage is TRBJ2-2; a weak D match, TRBD2 (5 bases). CDR3 length equals 15 residues. V shed 2 bases and J shed 1 base, with 8 bases lying between them. Germline V gene data show CDR1 as SGHVS and CDR2 as FNYEAQ.

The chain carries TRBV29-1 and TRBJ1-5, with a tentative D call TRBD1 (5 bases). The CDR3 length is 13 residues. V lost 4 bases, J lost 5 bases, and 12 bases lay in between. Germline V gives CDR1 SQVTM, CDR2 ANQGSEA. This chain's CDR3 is CSVVTAGDQPQHF. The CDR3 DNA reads TGCAGCGTTGTGACAGCTGGAGATCAGCCCCAGCATTTT. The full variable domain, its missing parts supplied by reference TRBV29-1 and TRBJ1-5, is SAVISQKPSRDICQRGTSLTIQCQVDSQVTMMFWYRQQPGQSLTLIATANQGSEATYESGFVIDKFPISRPNLTFSTLTVSNMSPEDSSIYLCSVVTAGDQPQHFGDGTRLSIL.

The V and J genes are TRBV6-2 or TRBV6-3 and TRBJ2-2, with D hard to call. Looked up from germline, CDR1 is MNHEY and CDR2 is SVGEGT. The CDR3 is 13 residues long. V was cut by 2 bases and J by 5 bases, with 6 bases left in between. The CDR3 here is CASSYLGTGELFF. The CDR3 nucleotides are TGTGCCAGCAGTTACCTAGGGACCGGGGAGCTGTTTTTT.

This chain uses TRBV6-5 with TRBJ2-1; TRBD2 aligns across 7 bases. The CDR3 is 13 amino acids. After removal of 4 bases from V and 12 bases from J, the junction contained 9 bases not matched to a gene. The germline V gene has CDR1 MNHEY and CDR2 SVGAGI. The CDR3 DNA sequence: TGTGCCAGCAGTTCCGGTCCAGGCGGGAGGCAGTTCTTC. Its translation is CASSSGPGGRQFF.

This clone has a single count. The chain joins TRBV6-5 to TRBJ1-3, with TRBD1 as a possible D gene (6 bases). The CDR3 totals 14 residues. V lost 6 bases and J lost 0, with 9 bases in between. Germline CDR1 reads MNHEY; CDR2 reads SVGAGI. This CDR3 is CASRPGHSGNTIYF. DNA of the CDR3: TGTGCCAGCAGACCGGGACACTCTGGAAACACCATATATTTT.